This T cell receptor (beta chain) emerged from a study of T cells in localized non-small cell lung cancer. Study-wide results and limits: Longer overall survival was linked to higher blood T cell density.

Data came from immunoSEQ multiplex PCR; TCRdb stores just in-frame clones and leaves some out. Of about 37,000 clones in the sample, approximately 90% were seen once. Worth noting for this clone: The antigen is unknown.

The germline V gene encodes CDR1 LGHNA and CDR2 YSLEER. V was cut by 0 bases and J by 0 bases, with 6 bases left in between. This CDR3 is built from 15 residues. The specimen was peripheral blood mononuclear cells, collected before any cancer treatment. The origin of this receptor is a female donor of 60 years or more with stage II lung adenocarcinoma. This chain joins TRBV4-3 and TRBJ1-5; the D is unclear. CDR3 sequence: CASSQEGNSNQPQHF. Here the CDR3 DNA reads TGCGCCAGCAGCCAAGAAGGTAATAGCAATCAGCCCCAGCATTTT.